This section outlines one TCR beta chain sequence together with its context. The trim removed 5 bases at V and 5 bases at J, leaving 9 bases unmatched. Germline CDR1 is SGHTA and CDR2 is FQGNSA. The CDR3 consists of 16 residues. TCRdb's copy holds only in-frame clones and misses some; the assay was immunoSEQ multiplex PCR. The sample lists a few million clones, under 97% occurring once. The sample comes from a study of shared clonotypes between healthy human individuals. The sample consisted of naive CD4+ T cells sorted from blood. Subset here: CD45RA+ positively selected. The clonotype was recovered from a man between 18 and 35 years old in good health. This chain joins TRBV7-2 and TRBJ2-2; 9 bases align to TRBD2. CDR3 residues: CASSRLAVRGTGELFF. The CDR3 bases are TGTGCCAGCAGCAGACTAGCGGTTAGAGGTACCGGGGAGCTGTTTTTT.